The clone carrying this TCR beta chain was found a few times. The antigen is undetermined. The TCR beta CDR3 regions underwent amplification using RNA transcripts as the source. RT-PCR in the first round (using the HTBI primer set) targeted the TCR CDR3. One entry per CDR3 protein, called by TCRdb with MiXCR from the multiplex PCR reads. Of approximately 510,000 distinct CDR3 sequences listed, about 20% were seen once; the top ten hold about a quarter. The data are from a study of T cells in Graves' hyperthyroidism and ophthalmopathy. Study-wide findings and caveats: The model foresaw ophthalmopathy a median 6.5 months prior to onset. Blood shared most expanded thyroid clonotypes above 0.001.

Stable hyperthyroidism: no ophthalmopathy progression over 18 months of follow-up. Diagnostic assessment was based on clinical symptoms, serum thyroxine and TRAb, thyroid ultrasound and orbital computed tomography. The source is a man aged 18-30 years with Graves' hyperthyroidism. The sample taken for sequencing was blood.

The CDR3 DNA follows: TGTGCCAGCAGTTTTAGCTGGGGAACAGGGGAGAACACTGAAGCTTTCTTT. The encoded protein is CASSFSWGTGENTEAFF. V usage is TRBV27 and J usage is TRBJ1-1; 7 bases are a match to TRBD1. The CDR3 loop spans 17 amino acids. V dropped 3 bases and J dropped 1; count of bases not matched to a gene: 11. CDR1 and CDR2 from the germline V gene are MNHEY and SMNVEV (reference sequence).